A single sample gave rise to the 7 T cell receptor beta chains below, sequenced in a study of CD8+ T cells in alopecia areata. The sequencing template was cDNA reverse transcribed from extracted RNA. Assay: immunoSEQ multiplex PCR; the TCRdb copy retains only in-frame clones and omits some. Among about 200,000 clones listed, about 62% were seen once. This sample's treatment: oral pan-JAK inhibitor, 5-10 mg twice daily. The sample consisted of CD4+ T cells sorted from blood, taken at week 24, from a patient treated with tofacitinib. Every receptor here comes from a human donor with alopecia areata.

The V call is TRBV4-3, the J call TRBJ2-5, with D unclear. Trimming left V 2 bases short and J 2 bases short, with 15 bases between. The CDR3 has 16 amino acids. Germline CDR1 reads LGHNA; CDR2 reads YSLEER. CDR3 protein: CASSQIVGLAQETQYF. CDR3 nucleotide sequence: TGCGCCAGCAGCCAAATAGTCGGTCTGGCACAAGAGACCCAGTACTTC.

This clone appeared a few times. This sequence joins TRBV7-2 and TRBJ2-4; D could derive from TRBD1 or TRBD2 (6 bases each). CDR1 and CDR2 (germline): SGHTA, FQGNSA. This CDR3 spans 14 amino acids. Trimming pared 0 bases from V and 5 bases from J, leaving 8 bases between. In DNA form, the CDR3 reads TGTGCCAGCAGCTTAGCTGGGGGGCAAAACATTCAGTACTTC. It encodes CASSLAGGQNIQYF. The variable domain in full, with the rest retrieved from reference TRBV7-2 and TRBJ2-4, is GAGVSQSPSNKVTEKGKDVELRCDPISGHTALYWYRQSLGQGLEFLIYFQGNSAPDKSGLPSDRFSAERTGGSVSTLTIQRTQQEDSAVYLCASSLAGGQNIQYFGAGTRLSVL.

This chain joins TRBV25-1 and TRBJ1-2; no definite D call. Germline CDR1 is MGHDK and CDR2 is SYGVNS. V was pared by 8 bases and J by 4 bases, with 20 bases between. This CDR3 has 15 amino acids. The CDR3 loop is CASPEVCGSGYGYTF. The DNA for the CDR3 is TGTGCCAGCCCCGAGGTTTGCGGATCGGGCTATGGCTACACCTTC.

V is TRBV28 and J is TRBJ2-1; 8 nucleotides match TRBD1. V was pared by 6 bases and J by 7 bases, with 8 bases of the junction left unmatched. There are 14 residues in the CDR3. Germline values: CDR1 MDHEN, CDR2 SYDVKM. CDR3 protein: CASSHLRGRNEQFF. In nucleotides, the CDR3 is TGTGCCAGCAGCCACCTCAGGGGGCGGAATGAGCAGTTCTTC.

This clone came up many times. The chain joins TRBV5-1 to TRBJ2-7; tentatively, D is TRBD1 (6 bases). CDR3 length: 14 amino acids. Germline CDR1 reads SGHRS; CDR2 reads YFSETQ. Trimming shortened V by 2 bases and J by 7 bases, and 16 bases separated the two germline ends. The CDR3 bases are TGCGCCAGCAGCTTCGGGCAGGGGCCGCAGGAGCAGTACTTC. Its protein is CASSFGQGPQEQYF.

This clone was detected ten times or more. The rearrangement uses TRBV28 and TRBJ2-1; D is perhaps TRBD1 (6 bases). V was cut by 3 bases and J by 7 bases, with 16 bases left in between. The CDR3 is 15 residues long. Germline values: CDR1 MDHEN, CDR2 SYDVKM. This chain's CDR3 is CASSFVQGNRNEQFF. Written as DNA, the CDR3 is TGTGCCAGCAGTTTTGTACAGGGAAATAGGAATGAGCAGTTCTTC.

This chain uses TRBV5-1 with TRBJ1-1, with TRBD1 identical over 8 bases. The ends lost 4 bases at V and 4 bases at J; junction bases unmatched: 6. Germline assignment: CDR1 SGHRS and CDR2 YFSETQ. CDR3 length equals 14 residues. CDR3 in DNA: TGCGCCAGCAGCAAGACAGGGGATGGCACTGAAGCTTTCTTT. This translates into CASSKTGDGTEAFF.